These T cell receptor beta chains were read from a single sample in a study of T cell changes during pregnancy in multiple sclerosis. Generated by immunoSEQ multiplex PCR, the TCRdb table keeps only in-frame clones and is missing some. The table records some 100,000 clones, approximately 92% of them present only once. The sequencing here drew on peripheral blood, taken in the second trimester of pregnancy. These receptors all come from a female donor with multiple sclerosis, enrolled in a pregnancy study. The CDR3 runs from the conserved cysteine through the conserved F or W. Each record gives: CDR3 protein, clone size, V gene, J gene. Where a row states a size, it is once, few, many or the class of an expanded clone; other rows omit it.

CASSWTGANNEQFF,NA,TRBV5-1,TRBJ2-1
CASSRGLAGGATQYF,NA,TRBV4-2,TRBJ2-3
CASSRGLAGAKNIQYF,NA,TRBV28,TRBJ2-4
CASSLLGGKTYEQYF,once,TRBV28,TRBJ2-7
CASTPTGKDTEAFF,NA,TRBV6-5,TRBJ1-1
CASSVLTGGRGYTF,NA,TRBV7-9,TRBJ1-2
CASSGNDRRIQETQYF,NA,TRBV5-5,TRBJ2-5
CASSLGDSLGDIQYF,NA,TRBV5-1,TRBJ2-4
CASSRPSGGEQFF,NA,TRBV5-4,TRBJ2-1
CASRWTGGSSYNEQFF,NA,TRBV2,TRBJ2-1
CASSLERGQTQYF,NA,TRBV5-6,TRBJ2-5
CAWSWDRASYEQYF,NA,TRBV30,TRBJ2-7
CASSLRGQSGSPLHF,few,TRBV7-6,TRBJ1-6
CASSPFRRAGGSAGANVLTF,NA,TRBV18,TRBJ2-6
CASRARDYNQPQHF,NA,TRBV2,TRBJ1-5
CASSGGQGRPNYGYTF,NA,TRBV2,TRBJ1-2
CASSLGGRLGNTIYF,NA,TRBV6-5,TRBJ1-3
CASSLDISEQFF,NA,TRBV11-2,TRBJ2-1
CASSDSGRALGEQFF,once,TRBV28,TRBJ2-1
CASSLGTVEAFF,few,TRBV11-2,TRBJ1-1
CASSPATAARYGYTF,NA,TRBV28,TRBJ1-2
CASRRGGGLYEQYF,few,TRBV19,TRBJ2-7
CASSVDDRRYSPLHF,NA,TRBV9,TRBJ1-6
CASSLRSGRGKYEQYF,NA,TRBV7-2,TRBJ2-7
CAWSQTGLNEKLFF,NA,TRBV30,TRBJ1-4
CASSTVSNYEQYF,NA,TRBV18,TRBJ2-7
CAISMGQGSGNEQFF,once,TRBV10-3,TRBJ2-1
CASSPGTGRVEETQYF,NA,TRBV19,TRBJ2-5
CASSNYMQVGVHEQFF,once,TRBV19,TRBJ2-1
CASSLVAGYTDQPQHF,NA,TRBV7-4,TRBJ1-5
CASSEAPGGTYEQYF,NA,TRBV6-1,TRBJ2-7
CASNLSQGRWADTQYF,NA,TRBV28,TRBJ2-3
CASTSRPGAGELFF,NA,TRBV5-5,TRBJ2-2
CASSLAGATSGAQLYNEQFF,NA,TRBV7-6,TRBJ2-1
CASSGGGYTF,NA,TRBV2,TRBJ1-2
CASSPPFQRVQARDTQYF,NA,TRBV18,TRBJ2-3
CASGFRPRESQPQHF,NA,TRBV12-5,TRBJ1-5
CASNRHQGQGLSGYTF,NA,TRBV28,TRBJ1-2
CASSEALLGSPEAFF,NA,TRBV6-1,TRBJ1-1
CASSFTGGNQPQHF,NA,TRBV5-5,TRBJ1-5
CAWSVLPGQGDNYGYTF,NA,TRBV30,TRBJ1-2
CASSVRDNYEQYF,NA,TRBV9,TRBJ2-7
CASSKVGSGYTDTQYF,NA,TRBV11-2,TRBJ2-3
CASSGVTVNTEAFF,NA,TRBV7-9,TRBJ1-1
CASSLTGSSYEQYF,once,TRBV27,TRBJ2-7
CSVDRYRGTEAFF,NA,TRBV29-1,TRBJ1-1
CASSHRRDRTHYEQYF,NA,TRBV27,TRBJ2-7
CASSQPRDPYEQYF,once,TRBV14,TRBJ2-7
CASSDWDKFNYGYTF,NA,TRBV2,TRBJ1-2
CASLWGANTGELFF,NA,TRBV6-1,TRBJ2-2
CASSQSACPPGQFISGANVLTF,NA,TRBV23-1,TRBJ2-6
CASSEIGQGVTETQYF,NA,TRBV2,TRBJ2-5
CASSLDRGMRNEQFF,NA,TRBV7-2,TRBJ2-1
CASSDGTGGVQPQHF,few,TRBV19,TRBJ1-5
CASSDINQPQHF,NA,TRBV28,TRBJ1-5
CASSAQGQRGLDEQFF,NA,TRBV7-3,TRBJ2-1
CAVWTGTGRVNQPQHF,once,TRBV19,TRBJ1-5
CASSVALGSNTEAFF,NA,TRBV19,TRBJ1-1
CASSLQAEGGSQYF,NA,TRBV5-1,TRBJ2-3